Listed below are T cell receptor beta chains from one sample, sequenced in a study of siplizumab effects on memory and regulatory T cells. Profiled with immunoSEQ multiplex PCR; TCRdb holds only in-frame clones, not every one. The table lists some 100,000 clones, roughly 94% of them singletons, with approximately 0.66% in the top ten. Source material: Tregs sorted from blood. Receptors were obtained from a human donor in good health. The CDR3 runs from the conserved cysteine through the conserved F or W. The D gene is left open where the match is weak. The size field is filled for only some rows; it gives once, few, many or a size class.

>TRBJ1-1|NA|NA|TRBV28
TGTGCCAGCAGACCAACAGGGAAGGTGACTGAAGCTTTCTTT
CASRPTGKVTEAFF
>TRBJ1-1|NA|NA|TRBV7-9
TGTGCCATCCTTGGGCTGAACACTGAAGCTTTCTTT
CAILGLNTEAFF
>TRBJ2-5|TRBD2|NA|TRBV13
TGTGCCAGCAGCTTATCTGTTCGAACTAGCGGGAGTTGGGAGACCCAGTACTTC
CASSLSVRTSGSWETQYF
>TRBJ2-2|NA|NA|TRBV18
TGTGCCAGCGATAACACCGGGGAGCTGTTTTTT
CASDNTGELFF
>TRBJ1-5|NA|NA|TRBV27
TGTGCCAGCAGTTCTAGCCAACAGGGACTCGGCAATCAGCCCCAGCATTTT
CASSSSQQGLGNQPQHF
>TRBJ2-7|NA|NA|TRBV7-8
TGTGCCAGCAGCTTAGCCAGGGACGGACCCTACGAGCAGTACTTC
CASSLARDGPYEQYF
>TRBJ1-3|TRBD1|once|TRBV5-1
TGCGCCAGCAGCGCCGGACAGGGTGCCGGAAACACCATATATTTT
CASSAGQGAGNTIYF
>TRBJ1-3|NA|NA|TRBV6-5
TGTGCCAGCAGCTCGTGGAGATCCTCTGGAAACACCATATATTTT
CASSSWRSSGNTIYF
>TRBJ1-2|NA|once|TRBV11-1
TGTGCCAGCAGCTATAACGGGGGGAGCGGCTACACCTTC
CASSYNGGSGYTF
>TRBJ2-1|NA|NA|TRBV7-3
TGTGCCAGCAGCTCTCGAGAGAGCTCCTACAATGAGCAGTTCTTC
CASSSRESSYNEQFF
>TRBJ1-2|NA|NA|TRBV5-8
TGTGCCAGCAGCTCGGACGCCGCCTATGGCTACACCTTC
CASSSDAAYGYTF
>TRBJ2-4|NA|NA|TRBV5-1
TGCGCCAGCAGCTTACTAGGAGGGCAAAACATTCAGTACTTC
CASSLLGGQNIQYF
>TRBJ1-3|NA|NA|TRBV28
TGTGCCAGCAGACCTGGGGCCGAAGGAGGAAACACCATATATTTT
CASRPGAEGGNTIYF
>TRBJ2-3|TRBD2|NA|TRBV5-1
TGCGCCAGCCACAACTTAGCGGGAGGCCACACAGATACGCAGTATTTT
CASHNLAGGHTDTQYF
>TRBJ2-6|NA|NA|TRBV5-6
TGTGCCAGCAGCTTTGACTTCTCTGGGGCCAACGTCCTGACTTTC
CASSFDFSGANVLTF
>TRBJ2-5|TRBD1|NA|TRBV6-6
TGTGCCAGCAGCGGGGGACAGGGGGATTGGGAGACCCAGTACTTC
CASSGGQGDWETQYF
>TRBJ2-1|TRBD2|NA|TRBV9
TGTGCCAGCAGTCCCCGGGAGGGACTCTACAATGAGCAGTTCTTC
CASSPREGLYNEQFF
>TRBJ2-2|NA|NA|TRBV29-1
TGCAGCGGCGACTACACCGGGGAGCTGTTTTTT
CSGDYTGELFF
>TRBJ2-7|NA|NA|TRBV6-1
TGTGCCAGCGGCCTGGCGGGAACCTACGAGCAGTACTTC
CASGLAGTYEQYF